What follows are 32 T cell receptor beta chains derived from one specimen sequenced in a study of T cell repertoires in cytomegalovirus infection. One entry per CDR3 protein, called by TCRdb with MiXCR from the reads. This sample has about 890,000 distinct CDR3 sequences; approximately 33% occur once, and the top ten carry roughly an eighth. These TCRs are of unknown antigen specificity. Sequenced here: cultured CD8+ T cells from PBMCs, sampled from culture after CMV antigen stimulation. Receptors were obtained from a human donor in good health (CMV status not recorded). Some clones in this sample may be carry-over from other donors' samples.

The chain links TRBV5-5 to TRBJ1-2; 8 bases agree with TRBD1. CDR3 size: 18 residues. Trimming took 3 bases from V and 3 from J; bases not matched to a gene: 16. The germline CDR1 and CDR2 sequences are SGHKS and YYEKEE (reference sequence). The CDR3 coding sequence is TGTGCCAGCAGCTCCAACTTGGACAGGGCCGCAAGGGACTATGGCTACACCTTC. Translated: CASSSNLDRAARDYGYTF.

The V call is TRBV20-1, the J call TRBJ2-2, with D tentatively TRBD2 (6 bases). CDR1 is DFQATT, CDR2 SNEGSKA, per germline (reference sequence). CDR3 length equals 17 residues. The V gene lost 0 bases and the J gene lost 4 bases, with 18 bases spanning the gap. The CDR3 here is CSARDMQGRRGTGELFF. CDR3 DNA: TGCAGTGCTAGAGATATGCAGGGCCGGAGGGGCACCGGGGAGCTGTTTTTT.

CDR3: CASSHTTNTEAFF. The DNA for the CDR3 is TGTGCCAGCAGCCATACTACTAACACTGAAGCTTTCTTT. The chain carries TRBV7-3 and TRBJ1-1, with D unclear. The CDR3 loop spans 13 amino acids. In germline, CDR1 is SGHTA, CDR2 FQGTGA. V was pared by 5 bases and J by 2 bases, with 9 bases between.

The chain couples TRBV9 to TRBJ2-3, with D possibly being TRBD2 (5 bases). CDR1 is SGDLS, CDR2 YYNGEE, per germline. V was cut by 0 bases and J by 2 bases, with 10 bases left in between. The CDR3 extends over 15 amino acids. The CDR3 DNA is TGTGCCAGCAGCGTAGACGGGGTTCTCACAGATACGCAGTATTTT. Protein product: CASSVDGVLTDTQYF.

A few counts support this clonotype. The genes are TRBV27 and TRBJ1-2, with D perhaps matching TRBD1 (6 bases). Germline loops: CDR1 MNHEY, CDR2 SMNVEV (reference sequence). V lost 3 bases and J 8 bases, leaving 13 bases between the germline ends. CDR3 length: 13 amino acids. As DNA, the CDR3 is TGTGCCAGCAGTTTGCCGACAGGAGTCGGCTACACCTTC. It yields the protein CASSLPTGVGYTF.

The chain links TRBV7-6 to TRBJ2-1; 7 bases align to TRBD1. Germline V CDR1 and CDR2: SGHVS, FNYEAQ. V trimming: 5 bases; J trimming: 10 bases; junction bases outside the gene matches: 8. This CDR3 region has 13 residues. CDR3 region: CASSPQPGQEQFF. In DNA form, the CDR3 reads TGTGCCAGCAGCCCCCAGCCGGGACAGGAGCAGTTCTTC. Looking up the rest from reference TRBV7-6 and TRBJ2-1 gives the full variable domain: GAGVSQSPRYKVTKRGQDVALRCDPISGHVSLYWYRQALGQGPEFLTYFNYEAQQDKSGLPNDRFSAERPEGSISTLTIQRTEQRDSAMYRCASSPQPGQEQFFGPGTRLTVL.

The J gene is TRBJ1-5, the V gene TRBV24-1; D remains ambiguous. The germline V and J ends were trimmed by 2 bases and 2 bases, with 12 bases remaining between them. This CDR3 comprises 16 residues. Germline-derived CDR1 and CDR2 are KGHDR and SFDVKD. CDR3 DNA sequence: TGTGCCACCAGTGATTACCGGGGTTCGGGCAATCAGCCCCAGCATTTT. Protein: CATSDYRGSGNQPQHF.

This clonotype was detected once. The chain uses TRBV7-9 and TRBJ1-6; D gene unclear. Trimming stripped 4 bases from V and 1 base from J, with 8 bases between. The CDR3 runs 15 residues. CDR1 is SEHNR and CDR2 is FQNEAQ in the germline V gene (reference sequence). The CDR3 loop reads CASSWEGSYNSPLHF. CDR3 DNA sequence: TGTGCCAGCAGCTGGGAGGGTTCCTATAATTCACCCCTCCACTTT.

This clonotype came up many times. The rearrangement links TRBV7-3 to TRBJ2-2, with 9 bases identical to TRBD1. The ends lost 7 bases at V and 1 base at J; junction bases unmatched: 13. The germline V gene encodes CDR1 SGHTA and CDR2 FQGTGA. The length of the CDR3 is 18 residues. CDR3 loop: CASTNPDRGVLNTGELFF. The CDR3 bases are TGTGCCAGCACTAACCCCGACAGGGGGGTATTGAACACCGGGGAGCTGTTTTTT.

In this sample, this clonotype turned up a few times. The chain carries TRBV7-9 and TRBJ2-1; D perhaps matches TRBD1 (6 bases). The CDR3 contains 12 residues. The V gene lost 1 base and the J gene lost 13 bases, with 11 bases spanning the gap. CDR1 and CDR2 from the germline V gene are SEHNR and FQNEAQ (reference sequence). The CDR3 loop reads CASSLGTDYQFF. Here the CDR3 DNA reads TGTGCCAGCAGCTTAGGGACAGATTATCAGTTCTTC.

This clonotype is a singleton in its sample. Being one base from a much bigger clone, this may be a read error. V and J are TRBV27 and TRBJ1-5; possibly TRBD1 for D (5 bases). This CDR3 is 13 amino acids long. Germline V lookup: CDR1 MNHEY, CDR2 SMNVEV (reference sequence). CDR3 amino acids: CVSSYGETGPQHF. CDR3 DNA: TGTGTCAGCAGTTATGGGGAAACAGGGCCCCAGCATTTT.

In this sample, this clonotype turned up a few times. The chain has TRBV7-6 and TRBJ2-2, with a weak D call TRBD2 (6 bases). CDR1 and CDR2 from the germline V gene are SGHVS and FNYEAQ. The CDR3 is made up of 17 amino acids. Trimming took off 1 base at V and 4 bases at J, with 16 bases between the two ends. The CDR3 DNA reads TGTGCCAGCAGCTTAGAGGTAGCGGCGCGCGTCACCGGGGAGCTGTTTTTT. Translating it yields CASSLEVAARVTGELFF. The complete variable domain, with remaining parts taken from reference TRBV7-6 and TRBJ2-2, reads GAGVSQSPRYKVTKRGQDVALRCDPISGHVSLYWYRQALGQGPEFLTYFNYEAQQDKSGLPNDRFSAERPEGSISTLTIQRTEQRDSAMYRCASSLEVAARVTGELFFGEGSRLTVL.

In the case of this clonotype: Its ends do not fully match the called genes, so a read error is possible. This chain connects TRBV27 to TRBJ2-6; D is tentatively TRBD1 or TRBD2 (6 bases each). From germline, CDR1 is MNHEY and CDR2 SMNVEV (reference sequence). The CDR3 is 16 residues long. CDR3 DNA sequence: TGTGCCAGCCGTTTGGGGGGCGAAACTGGGGCCATCGTCCTGACTTTC. This gives the protein CASRLGGETGAIVLTF.

This chain connects TRBV2 to TRBJ1-2; D ambiguous. The CDR3 runs to 12 residues. Germline values: CDR1 SNHLY, CDR2 FYNNEI. Trimming left V 2 bases short and J 3 bases short, with 4 bases between. The CDR3 region is CASSEQDYGYTF. In nucleotides, the CDR3 is TGTGCCAGCAGTGAACAGGACTATGGCTACACCTTC.

This clonotype turned up a few times. A junction boundary mismatches the germline segment, possibly from a read error. The chain carries TRBV11-2 and TRBJ2-1; possible D gene TRBD1, 5 bases. Germline lookup yields CDR1 SGHAT and CDR2 FQNNGV. This CDR3 is 12 amino acids long. The CDR3 is CANSSRQNEQFF. The CDR3 DNA sequence: TGTGCCAACAGCTCGCGACAGAATGAGCAGTTCTTC.

The rearrangement uses TRBV6-2 or TRBV6-3 and TRBJ1-5; possible D gene TRBD1, 5 bases. The length of the CDR3 is 13 residues. V was cut by 2 bases and J by 6 bases, with 8 bases left in between. Germline CDR1 and CDR2: MNHEY and SVGEGT. As DNA, the CDR3 is TGTGCCAGCAGTTACGCGGGGGTTCAGCCCCAGCATTTT. Translating it yields CASSYAGVQPQHF.

V gene TRBV6-1 combines with J gene TRBJ1-1, with D possibly TRBD1 on 5 matching bases. There are 16 residues in the CDR3. V was shortened by 5 bases and J by 1 base, with 17 bases between the two germline ends. Germline values: CDR1 MNHNS, CDR2 SASEGT. The CDR3 coding sequence is TGTGCCAGCAGTTACCTCGGAGGGGCCCCGAACACTGAAGCTTTCTTT. Residues: CASSYLGGAPNTEAFF.

The sample holds many counts of this clonotype. The V and J genes are TRBV4-1 and TRBJ2-7; either TRBD1 or TRBD2 may fit D (5 bases each). The CDR3 runs to 13 residues. Germline lookup yields CDR1 MGHRA and CDR2 YSYEKL. V was pared by 4 bases and J by 2 bases, with 9 bases between. CDR3 residues: CASSPPGPYEQYF. In DNA form, the CDR3 reads TGCGCCAGCAGCCCTCCGGGACCCTACGAGCAGTACTTC.

This chain connects TRBV12-3 or TRBV12-4 to TRBJ2-2, with D possibly being TRBD1 (5 bases). The CDR3 runs to 13 residues. V was clipped by 6 bases and J by 7 bases, with 12 bases between them. CDR3 in amino acids: CASSSQGFGELFF. The CDR3 region has the DNA TGTGCCAGCAGCAGCCAGGGTTTCGGGGAGCTGTTTTTT.

This chain uses TRBV7-9 with TRBJ1-6; tentatively, D is TRBD1 (5 bases). The CDR3 covers 15 residues. V lost 7 bases and J 8 bases, leaving 18 bases between the germline ends. In germline, CDR1 is SEHNR, CDR2 FQNEAQ (reference sequence). DNA of the CDR3: TGTGCCAGCAACCTAGACGGGGGAGGGGATTCACCCCTCCACTTT. As protein: CASNLDGGGDSPLHF. The variable domain in full, completed from reference TRBV7-9 and TRBJ1-6, reads DTGVSQNPRHKITKRGQNVTFRCDPISEHNRLYWYRQTLGQGPEFLTYFQNEAQLEKSRLLSDRFSAERPKGSFSTLEIQRTEQGDSAMYLCASNLDGGGDSPLHFGNGTRLTVT.

The chain recombines TRBV9 with TRBJ2-3; D not resolved. The CDR3 runs 13 residues. In germline, CDR1 is SGDLS, CDR2 YYNGEE. V was shortened by 3 bases and J by 6 bases, with 11 bases between the two germline ends. As DNA, the CDR3 is TGTGCCAGCAGCGAGATGTACGGGGATACGCAGTATTTT. Its translation: CASSEMYGDTQYF.

The V and J genes are TRBV4-1 and TRBJ1-1; no firm D call. CDR1 is MGHRA, CDR2 YSYEKL, per germline. This CDR3 spans 14 amino acids. The V end lost 4 bases, the J end lost 0 bases, and 9 bases lay between the germline ends. The CDR3 region is CASSPADLNTEAFF. The CDR3, as DNA: TGCGCCAGCAGCCCTGCTGACCTGAACACTGAAGCTTTCTTT.

This clonotype came up a few times. The chain uses TRBV27 and TRBJ2-1, with 15 bases identical to TRBD2. The CDR3 loop spans 16 amino acids. J gave up 6 bases and V 2 bases, and 2 bases lay outside the gene matches. Germline V gene sequence: CDR1 MNHEY, CDR2 SMNVEV (reference sequence). The CDR3 is CASSLGTSGGTNEQFF. CDR3 bases: TGTGCCAGCAGTTTAGGGACTAGCGGGGGGACCAATGAGCAGTTCTTC.

The chain couples TRBV7-3 to TRBJ2-5; D might be TRBD1 or TRBD2, each matching 5 bases. Germline CDR1 is SGHTA and CDR2 is FQGTGA. This CDR3 spans 14 amino acids. Between the trimmed V and J ends, which lost 0 bases and 5 bases, there was a span of 10 bases. The CDR3 sequence is CASSLTGGFETQYF. The CDR3 DNA is TGTGCCAGCAGCTTAACTGGGGGATTCGAGACCCAGTACTTC.

This clonotype was recorded many times. CDR3 sequence (DNA): TGTGCCAGCAGCATTAGACAGGGGCCCGGGGAGCTGTTTTTT. Its protein product is CASSIRQGPGELFF. The V and J genes are TRBV11-1 and TRBJ2-2, with 8 bases lining up with TRBD1. CDR3 length: 14 residues. The V segment lost 5 bases and the J segment 6 bases; nucleotides outside the gene matches: 5. CDR1 and CDR2 (germline): SGHAT, FQDESV (reference sequence).

This clonotype was detected ten times or more. The chain couples TRBV4-1 to TRBJ1-1, with D unclear. Germline V gene data show CDR1 as MGHRA and CDR2 as YSYEKL. Trimming cost V 0 bases and J 1 base, with 6 bases left between them. This CDR3 comprises 14 residues. The chain's CDR3 is CASSQDVGNTEAFF. The CDR3 DNA reads TGCGCCAGCAGCCAAGATGTAGGGAACACTGAAGCTTTCTTT.

The table lists this clonotype with a few counts. The chain carries TRBV12-3 or TRBV12-4 and TRBJ2-1; TRBD2 agrees at 11 bases. V lost 6 bases, J lost 9 bases, and 7 bases stayed unmatched. The CDR3 length is 14 residues. CDR3 coding DNA: TGTGCCAGCAGCTATAGCGGGGGGGCCAGTGAGCAGTTCTTC. Translating it yields CASSYSGGASEQFF.

This chain joins TRBV2 and TRBJ1-2; possible D gene TRBD1, 6 bases. CDR1 SNHLY and CDR2 FYNNEI come from the germline V gene. V lost 5 bases and J lost 4, with 11 bases in between. The CDR3 is 13 amino acids. CDR3 DNA sequence: TGTGCCAGCAGTCATCCGGACAGCTATGGCTACACCTTC. Its translation: CASSHPDSYGYTF.

CDR3 region: CASSQDGKGGHQPQHF. CDR3 in DNA: TGCGCCAGCAGCCAAGATGGGAAAGGGGGGCATCAGCCCCAGCATTTT. The rearrangement joins TRBV4-1 to TRBJ1-5; tentative D call: TRBD1 (6 bases). This CDR3 has 16 amino acids. Germline values: CDR1 MGHRA, CDR2 YSYEKL. Between the trimmed V and J ends, which lost 0 bases and 5 bases, there was a span of 14 bases.

The table lists this clonotype with a few counts. This chain links TRBV28 with TRBJ2-1, with D tentatively TRBD2 (7 bases). The CDR3 spans 14 residues. CDR1 MDHEN and CDR2 SYDVKM come from the germline V gene. Trimming removed 5 bases from V and 7 bases from J, with 15 bases in between. The CDR3 nucleotides read TGTGCCAGCAGTATGGGGGGGCGCGGAAATGAGCAGTTCTTC. This sequence encodes CASSMGGRGNEQFF.

The V and J genes are TRBV6-4 and TRBJ1-1, with unresolved D. CDR3 size: 12 residues. The V gene's germline CDR1 is MRHNA and CDR2 SNTAGT. V lost 0 bases and J lost 3, with 2 bases in between. For the CDR3, the DNA is TGTGCCAGCAGTGACTCACACACTGAAGCTTTCTTT. Its protein product is CASSDSHTEAFF.

On this clonotype itself: This may arise from a read error, as a much more abundant clone is one base away. The chain recombines TRBV28 with TRBJ2-4, with 8 nucleotides matching TRBD2. Looked up from germline, CDR1 is MDHEN and CDR2 is SYDVKM. The CDR3 has 15 residues. The CDR3 bases are TGTGTCAGCAGCCCAACCCTCGGACTAGCTGACATTCAGTACTTC. Translated: CVSSPTLGLADIQYF.